Presented here are 24 T cell receptor beta chains from one specimen sequenced in a study of blood T cells in healthy people across ages. Primers used in a second PCR of roughly 6 to 11 cycles were a sample-barcoded 5' primer and a J-beta primer mix. TCRdb itself ran the 5' RACE reads through MiXCR, one entry per CDR3 protein. The sample has 790,000 or so distinct CDR3 sequences, roughly 50% seen once; the top ten hold 20% to 30%. Sequencing used blood. The receptors originated from a man aged 35-49 years in good health.

The gene calls are TRBV21-1 and TRBJ1-5; TRBD1, the table's D call, lacks a check against the DNA. TRBV21-1 is given as a pseudogene. The CDR3 has 18 residues. CDR3 nucleotide sequence: TGTGCCAGCAGCACCGGGACAGGGTTTGGGTGTAGCAATCAGCCCCAGCATTTT. Its protein is CASSTGTGFGCSNQPQHF.

This clonotype was found a few times. The chain carries TRBV5-6 and TRBJ1-1, with TRBD1 as a possible D gene (5 bases). Germline V gene data show CDR1 as SGHDT and CDR2 as YYEEEE. Trimming removed 1 base at V and 0 bases at J, with 10 bases between. The CDR3 has 15 amino acids. As DNA, the CDR3 is TGTGCCAGCAGCTTGAGTGGGGGGTTGAACACTGAAGCTTTCTTT. This gives the protein CASSLSGGLNTEAFF.

The CDR3 sequence is CASSPEAGPTDTQYF. The CDR3 nucleotides read TGTGCCAGCAGCCCGGAGGCAGGCCCCACAGATACGCAGTATTTT. The chain is built from TRBV6-5 and TRBJ2-3; D is possibly TRBD2 (5 bases). The germline gives CDR1 MNHEY, CDR2 SVGAGI. The V end lost 6 bases, the J end lost 2 bases, and 15 bases lay between the germline ends. This CDR3 contains 15 residues.

This clonotype was detected only a few times. This rearrangement joins TRBV11-2 to TRBJ2-5; D possibly matches TRBD1 or TRBD2 (5 bases each). The V gene's germline CDR1 is SGHAT and CDR2 FQNNGV. This CDR3 contains 16 residues. V was pared by 5 bases and J by 4 bases, with 20 bases between. CDR3 in DNA: TGTGCCAGCAGCCCGCCTAGGGTTACCGGGGCAGAGACCCAGTACTTC. Translation gives CASSPPRVTGAETQYF. Variable domain in full (rest from reference TRBV11-2 and TRBJ2-5): EAGVAQSPRYKIIEKRQSVAFWCNPISGHATLYWYQQILGQGPKLLIQFQNNGVVDDSQLPKDRFSAERLKGVDSTLKIQPAKLEDSAVYLCASSPPRVTGAETQYFGPGTRLLVL.

The chain has TRBV6-2 or TRBV6-3 and TRBJ1-5, with TRBD1 matching 11 bases. The V segment lost 5 bases and the J segment 1 base; nucleotides outside the gene matches: 1. Germline V gives CDR1 MNHEY, CDR2 SVGEGT. The CDR3 has 15 amino acids. The CDR3 sequence: CASSGQGASNQPQHF. CDR3 nucleotides: TGTGCCAGCAGTGGACAGGGGGCGAGCAATCAGCCCCAGCATTTT.

In the case of this clonotype: A junction end diverges from the germline sequence, so it may reflect a read error. The chain links TRBV5-5 to TRBJ2-3; D remains unclear. The germline gives CDR1 SGHKS, CDR2 YYEKEE (reference sequence). The CDR3 covers 15 residues. This CDR3 is CVSSRTTRSTDTQYF. The CDR3 nucleotides read TGTGTCAGCAGCCGGACGACGCGTAGCACAGATACGCAGTATTTT.

The rearrangement uses TRBV7-6 and TRBJ2-7; D possibly uses TRBD1 or TRBD2 (6 bases each). The germline V gene encodes CDR1 SGHVS and CDR2 FNYEAQ. V was shortened by 5 bases and J by 3 bases, with 20 bases between the two germline ends. The CDR3 is 16 amino acids. CDR3 in DNA: TGTGCCAGCAGCCCTTACCTGCGGGACACTTACTACGAGCAGTACTTC. Its translation is CASSPYLRDTYYEQYF.

The table lists this clonotype with a count of one. This chain links TRBV3-1 with TRBJ2-1, with TRBD2 matching over 7 bases. V was clipped by 1 base and J by 4 bases; unmatched bases: 7. Germline CDR1 LGHDT, CDR2 YNNKEL (reference sequence). This CDR3 comprises 16 residues. CDR3 protein: CASSQVPSGVYNEQFF. CDR3 DNA sequence: TGTGCCAGCAGCCAAGTTCCCAGCGGGGTATACAATGAGCAGTTCTTC.

This clonotype occurred once. The chain joins TRBV5-1 to TRBJ1-1, with a weak D call TRBD1 (5 bases). This CDR3 has 16 residues. Trimming took 1 base from V and 0 from J, leaving 13 bases between them. Germline lookup yields CDR1 SGHRS and CDR2 YFSETQ. Here the CDR3 DNA reads TGCGCCAGCAGCTTGAGACAGCTATCTATGAACACTGAAGCTTTCTTT. It codes for CASSLRQLSMNTEAFF.

At least ten counts were recorded for this clonotype. The chain couples TRBV12-3 or TRBV12-4 to TRBJ2-3, with 16 bases aligning to TRBD2. Losses at the gene ends were 6 bases for V and 2 bases for J; bases not matched to a gene: 5. The CDR3 runs to 17 residues. Here the CDR3 reads CASRTGLAGGDTDTQYF. CDR3 nucleotide sequence: TGTGCCAGCAGGACGGGACTAGCGGGGGGGGACACAGATACGCAGTATTTT.

The rearrangement uses TRBV6-2 or TRBV6-3 and TRBJ2-4; D possibly matches TRBD1 or TRBD2 (5 bases each). The CDR3 totals 15 residues. Germline V gene sequence: CDR1 MNHEY, CDR2 SVGEGT. Trimming took off 0 bases at V and 3 bases at J, with 9 bases between the two ends. This CDR3 is CASSYSGTNKNIQYF. The CDR3 nucleotides read TGTGCCAGCAGTTACTCCGGGACCAACAAAAACATTCAGTACTTC.

The V call is TRBV20-1, the J call TRBJ2-5; possible D gene TRBD2, 6 bases. Germline values: CDR1 DFQATT, CDR2 SNEGSKA (reference sequence). Trimming left V 0 bases short and J 1 base short, with 15 bases between. The CDR3 is 16 amino acids. For the CDR3, the DNA is TGCAGTGCTAGAGATTTTCGGGGGAGCATCCAAGAGACCCAGTACTTC. Translating gives CSARDFRGSIQETQYF.

The sample holds a few counts of this clonotype. This chain links TRBV6-1 with TRBJ1-4; no clear D. Looked up from germline, CDR1 is MNHNS and CDR2 is SASEGT. This CDR3 region has 14 residues. V was clipped by 5 bases and J by 3 bases, with 10 bases between them. CDR3 sequence (DNA): TGTGCCAGCAGTCAACGGAGGTCTAATGAAAAACTGTTTTTT. Encoded protein: CASSQRRSNEKLFF.

The V and J genes are TRBV29-1 and TRBJ2-7, with a possible D match to TRBD2 (8 bases). V gave up 7 bases and J gave up 0 bases, with 16 bases separating them. Germline V gene lookup returns CDR1 SQVTM and CDR2 ANQGSEA. The CDR3 length is 14 residues. The CDR3 is CSAGGGQSSYEQYF. The CDR3 coding sequence is TGCAGCGCGGGAGGGGGACAGAGCTCCTACGAGCAGTACTTC.

Comments on this clonotype: Here the CDR3 omits its conserved ending phenylalanine or tryptophan, so a read error is the likely source. The gene calls are TRBV20-1 and TRBJ2-3; TRBD2 agrees at 7 bases. This CDR3 contains 17 residues. V dropped 2 bases and J dropped 3; count of bases not matched to a gene: 14. Germline CDR1 and CDR2: DFQATT and SNEGSKA (reference sequence). The DNA for the CDR3 is TGCAGTGCTAGACCCACCGGACGAGCGGGAATAACAGATACGCAGTATTCT. This codes for CSARPTGRAGITDTQYS.

CDR3 region: CSALTRDEQYF. CDR3 bases: TGCAGCGCCCTGACTCGGGACGAGCAGTACTTC. The genes are TRBV29-1 and TRBJ2-4; D is uncertain. The last part of the DNA fits TRBJ2-7 better; the J call may be wrong. CDR3 length equals 11 residues. CDR1 is SQVTM and CDR2 is ANQGSEA in the germline V gene.

The chain is built from TRBV9 and TRBJ1-2; tentative D call: TRBD1 (6 bases). Germline loops: CDR1 SGDLS, CDR2 YYNGEE. V lost 0 bases and J lost 0, with 21 bases in between. The CDR3 covers 19 residues. The CDR3 is CASSVDTGTSTAPNYGYTF. Written as DNA, the CDR3 is TGTGCCAGCAGCGTAGATACAGGGACATCGACGGCTCCTAACTATGGCTACACCTTC.

The chain is built from TRBV11-2 and TRBJ2-3; 15 bases align to TRBD2. The V gene's germline CDR1 is SGHAT and CDR2 FQNNGV. V lost 8 bases to trimming and J lost 6 bases; unmatched junction nucleotides: 24. CDR3 length equals 21 residues. DNA of the CDR3: TGTGCCAGCGGTCCCGGGACAGGGCCCGGGACTAGCGGGAGGATGTGGGATACGCAGTATTTT. Amino acid sequence: CASGPGTGPGTSGRMWDTQYF.

In its sample, this clonotype was seen a few times. This chain connects TRBV20-1 to TRBJ2-5; 11 nucleotides match TRBD2. CDR3 length equals 15 residues. The junction had 9 bases not matched to a gene; V was cut back by 5 bases and J by 4 bases. Germline CDR1 DFQATT, CDR2 SNEGSKA (reference sequence). CDR3 bases: TGCAGTGCTCGCGCGGCTAGCGGGGGGACAGAGACCCAGTACTTC. Translating gives CSARAASGGTETQYF.

This clonotype was counted a few times. This chain joins TRBV5-1 and TRBJ1-2; D uncertain. CDR3 length: 11 residues. Trimming left V 0 bases short and J 7 bases short, with 4 bases between. The V gene's germline CDR1 is SGHRS and CDR2 YFSETQ. The CDR3, as DNA: TGCGCCAGCAGCTTGGGTGTTGGCTACACCTTC. Protein: CASSLGVGYTF.

This chain connects TRBV10-1 to TRBJ2-3; TRBD2 matches at 10 bases. This CDR3 has 19 residues. Germline-derived CDR1 and CDR2 are WNHNN and SYGVQD (reference sequence). The junction had 15 bases not matched to a gene; V was cut back by 4 bases and J by 2 bases. The DNA of the CDR3 is TGCGCCAGCAGTGGGGGAGCTAGCGGGGGCGCCTATTTCACAGATACGCAGTATTTT. Its protein is CASSGGASGGAYFTDTQYF.

The chain recombines TRBV3-1 with TRBJ2-1; 14 bases line up with TRBD2. V gave up 4 bases and J gave up 8 bases; unmatched junction bases: 7. The germline V gene has CDR1 LGHDT and CDR2 YNNKEL (reference sequence). CDR3 length: 16 residues. CDR3 amino acids: CASSLQTSGGAYEQFF. CDR3 nucleotides: TGTGCCAGCAGCCTCCAGACTAGCGGGGGGGCATATGAGCAGTTCTTC.

As regards this clonotype: A much larger clone sits a single nucleotide away, making a read error possible. V gene TRBV28 combines with J gene TRBJ2-7; 8 bases fit TRBD1. Germline trimming cut 2 bases from V and 2 bases from J; bases unmatched to any gene: 11. Germline CDR1 and CDR2: MDHEN and SYDVKM. The CDR3 sequence is 17 residues long. CDR3 region: CASSLRSRGRHPYEQYF. The CDR3 nucleotides read TGTGCCAGCAGTTTAAGGAGCAGGGGGCGGCACCCCTACGAGCAGTACTTC.

This clonotype was detected only once. The rearrangement links TRBV15 to TRBJ2-7; a weak D match, TRBD2 (5 bases). The germline gives CDR1 LNHNV, CDR2 YYDKDF (reference sequence). This CDR3 spans 14 amino acids. Trimming took off 0 bases at V and 6 bases at J, with 12 bases between the two ends. CDR3 loop: CATSRDNPSSEQYF. CDR3 nucleotides: TGTGCCACCAGCAGAGATAATCCTAGCAGCGAGCAGTACTTC.